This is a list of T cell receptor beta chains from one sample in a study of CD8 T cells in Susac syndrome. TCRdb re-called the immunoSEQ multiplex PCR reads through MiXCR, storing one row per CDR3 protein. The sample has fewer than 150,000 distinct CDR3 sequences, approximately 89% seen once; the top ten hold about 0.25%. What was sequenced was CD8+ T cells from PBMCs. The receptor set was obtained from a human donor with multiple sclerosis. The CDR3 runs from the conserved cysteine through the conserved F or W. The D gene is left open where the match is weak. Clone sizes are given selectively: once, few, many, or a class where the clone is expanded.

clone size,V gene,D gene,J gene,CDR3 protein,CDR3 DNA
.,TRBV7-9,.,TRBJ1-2,CASSLALTGYGYTF,TGTGCCAGCAGCCTAGCTTTGACTGGCTATGGCTACACCTTC
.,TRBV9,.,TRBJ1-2,CASSVGFGGGYTF,TGTGCCAGCAGCGTAGGGTTCGGGGGTGGCTACACCTTC
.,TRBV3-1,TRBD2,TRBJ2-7,CASSQAKRGGYEQYF,TGTGCCAGCAGCCAAGCTAAGCGGGGCGGCTACGAGCAGTACTTC
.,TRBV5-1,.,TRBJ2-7,CASSEGLITYEQYF,TGCGCCAGCAGCGAGGGACTTATTACCTACGAGCAGTACTTC
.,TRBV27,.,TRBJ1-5,CASSLDRSNQPQHF,TGTGCCAGCAGTTTAGACCGAAGCAATCAGCCCCAGCATTTT
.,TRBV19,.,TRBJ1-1,CASSIVAVLNTEAFF,TGTGCCAGTAGTATAGTAGCGGTGCTGAACACTGAAGCTTTCTTT
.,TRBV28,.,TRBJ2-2,CASSLLGGLNTGELFF,TGTGCCAGCAGCCTACTGGGGGGCCTTAACACCGGGGAGCTGTTTTTT
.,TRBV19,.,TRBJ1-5,CASSIQKGLAQPQHF,TGTGCCAGTAGTATACAGAAGGGATTGGCTCAGCCCCAGCATTTT
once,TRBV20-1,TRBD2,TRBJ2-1,CSAPLAGTVDEQFF,TGCAGTGCCCCACTAGCGGGAACAGTCGATGAGCAGTTCTTC
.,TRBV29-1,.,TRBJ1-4,CSVSLSGKKLFF,TGCAGCGTCTCATTATCGGGTAAAAAACTGTTTTTT
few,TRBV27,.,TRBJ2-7,CASSLASSSYEQYF,TGTGCCAGCAGTTTAGCGTCCAGCTCCTACGAGCAGTACTTC
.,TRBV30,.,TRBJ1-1,CAWSVSAGTEAFF,TGTGCCTGGAGTGTTTCGGCTGGTACTGAAGCTTTCTTT
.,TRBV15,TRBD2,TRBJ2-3,CATSTPSGMLDTQYF,TGTGCCACCAGCACGCCTAGCGGAATGTTAGATACGCAGTATTTT
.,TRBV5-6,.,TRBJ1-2,CASRAGVDGYTF,TGTGCCAGCAGGGCTGGAGTGGATGGCTACACCTTC
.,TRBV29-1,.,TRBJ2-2,CSVLEGAGELFF,TGCAGCGTTCTTGAGGGAGCCGGGGAGCTGTTTTTT
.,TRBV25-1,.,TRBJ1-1,CASETGYTEAFF,TGTGCCAGCGAAACAGGATACACTGAAGCTTTCTTT
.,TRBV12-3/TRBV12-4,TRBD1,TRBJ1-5,CASSYTTENRDRGHQPQHF,TGTGCCAGCAGCTACACCACAGAGAACCGGGACAGGGGGCATCAGCCCCAGCATTTT
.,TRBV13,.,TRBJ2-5,CASSLEGVGAVEETQYF,TGTGCCAGCAGCTTAGAGGGTGTGGGGGCAGTGGAAGAGACCCAGTACTTC
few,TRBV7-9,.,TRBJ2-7,CASRLTGNSYEQYF,TGTGCCAGCAGACTTACAGGGAACTCCTACGAGCAGTACTTC
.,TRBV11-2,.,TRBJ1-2,CASSFRQYGYTF,TGTGCCAGCAGCTTCCGGCAGTATGGCTACACCTTC